This TCR beta chain emerged from a study of cytomegalovirus exposure and HLA in healthy donors. V lost 0 bases to trimming and J lost 4 bases; unmatched junction nucleotides: 5. Looked up from germline, CDR1 is MNHEY and CDR2 is SVGAGI. The CDR3 runs 16 residues. Concerning this clone: Its antigen is currently unknown.

General study points: In vitro data verified a few CMV-associated chains as specific for CMV antigens. Clonal expansion was found to be greater in HLA-associated TCR beta chains than in equally common others in a later analysis.

The PCR made use of 60 Vbeta and 13 Jbeta primers. As originally analysed: Per a later analysis, the number of unique TCR beta chains was approximately 80 million, of which 9 million to 12 million were shared. Profiled with immunoSEQ multiplex PCR; TCRdb holds only in-frame clones, not every one. Clone size and the V and J calls come from that table; the DNA yielded D and trimming. The sample lists about 180,000 clones; roughly 75% were seen once. The chain is built from TRBV6-5 and TRBJ1-2, with 10 bases that match TRBD1. What was sequenced was PBMCs. The TCR comes from a man between 35 and 55 years old in good health and CMV-seronegative. The CDR3 DNA follows: TGTGCCAGCAGTTACTCGCGGGACAGGGGAAGCTATGGCTACACCTTC. It translates to CASSYSRDRGSYGYTF.